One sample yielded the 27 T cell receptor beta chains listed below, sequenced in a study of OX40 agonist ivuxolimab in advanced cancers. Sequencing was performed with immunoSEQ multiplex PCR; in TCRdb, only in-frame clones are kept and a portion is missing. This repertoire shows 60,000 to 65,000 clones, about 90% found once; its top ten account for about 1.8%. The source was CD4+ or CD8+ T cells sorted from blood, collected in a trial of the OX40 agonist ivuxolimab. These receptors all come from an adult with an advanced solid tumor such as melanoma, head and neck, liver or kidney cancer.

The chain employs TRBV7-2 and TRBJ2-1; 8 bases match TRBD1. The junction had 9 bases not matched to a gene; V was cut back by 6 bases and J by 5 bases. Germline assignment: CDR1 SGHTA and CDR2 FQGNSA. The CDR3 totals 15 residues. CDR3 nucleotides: TGTGCCAGCAGGCAAGGGACAGGTGCTAACAATGAGCAGTTCTTC. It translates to CASRQGTGANNEQFF. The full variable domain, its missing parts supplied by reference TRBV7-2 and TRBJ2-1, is GAGVSQSPSNKVTEKGKDVELRCDPISGHTALYWYRQSLGQGLEFLIYFQGNSAPDKSGLPSDRFSAERTGGSVSTLTIQRTQQEDSAVYLCASRQGTGANNEQFFGPGTRLTVL.

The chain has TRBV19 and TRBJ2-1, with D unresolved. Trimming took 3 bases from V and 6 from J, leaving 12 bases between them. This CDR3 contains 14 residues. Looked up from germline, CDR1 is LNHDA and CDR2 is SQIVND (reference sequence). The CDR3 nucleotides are TGTGCCAGTAGTATGGGGTACCCCAGCAATGAGCAGTTCTTC. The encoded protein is CASSMGYPSNEQFF. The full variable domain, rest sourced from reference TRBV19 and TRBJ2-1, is DGGITQSPKYLFRKEGQNVTLSCEQNLNHDAMYWYRQDPGQGLRLIYYSQIVNDFQKGDIAEGYSVSREKKESFPLTVTSAQKNPTAFYLCASSMGYPSNEQFFGPGTRLTVL.

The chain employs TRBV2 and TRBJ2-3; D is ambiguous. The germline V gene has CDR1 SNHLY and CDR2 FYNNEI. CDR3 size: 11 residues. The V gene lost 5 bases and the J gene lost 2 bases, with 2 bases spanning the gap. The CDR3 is CASSLTDTQYF. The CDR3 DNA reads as TGTGCCAGCAGTCTCACAGATACGCAGTATTTT.

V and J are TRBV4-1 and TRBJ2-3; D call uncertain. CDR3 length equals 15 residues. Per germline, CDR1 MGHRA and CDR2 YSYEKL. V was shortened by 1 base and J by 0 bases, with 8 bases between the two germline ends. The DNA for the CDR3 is TGCGCCAGCAGCCAAGTGTCCTCTAGCACAGATACGCAGTATTTT. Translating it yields CASSQVSSSTDTQYF.

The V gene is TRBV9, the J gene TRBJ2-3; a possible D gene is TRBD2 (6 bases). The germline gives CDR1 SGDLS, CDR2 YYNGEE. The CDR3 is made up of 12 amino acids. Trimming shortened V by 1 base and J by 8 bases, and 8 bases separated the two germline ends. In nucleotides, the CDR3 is TGTGCCAGCAGCGTATCGGAGGGTACGCAGTATTTT. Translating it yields CASSVSEGTQYF.

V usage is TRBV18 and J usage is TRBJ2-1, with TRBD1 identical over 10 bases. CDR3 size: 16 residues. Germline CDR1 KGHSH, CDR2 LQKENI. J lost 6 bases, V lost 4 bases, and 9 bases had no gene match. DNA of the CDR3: TGTGCCAGCTCACTCCTCGGGACAGGGGCCTCCAATGAGCAGTTCTTC. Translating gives CASSLLGTGASNEQFF.

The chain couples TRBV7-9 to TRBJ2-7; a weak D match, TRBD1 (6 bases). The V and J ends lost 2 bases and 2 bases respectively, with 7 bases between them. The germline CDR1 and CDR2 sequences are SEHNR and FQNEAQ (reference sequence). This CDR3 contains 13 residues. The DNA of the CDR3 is TGTGCCAGCAGCTTAAGGACAGCCTACGAGCAGTACTTC. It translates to CASSLRTAYEQYF.

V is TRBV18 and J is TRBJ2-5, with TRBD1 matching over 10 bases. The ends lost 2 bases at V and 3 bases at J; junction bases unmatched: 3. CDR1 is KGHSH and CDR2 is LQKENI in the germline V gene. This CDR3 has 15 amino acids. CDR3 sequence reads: CASSPTGTGEETQYF. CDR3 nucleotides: TGTGCCAGCTCACCAACCGGGACAGGGGAAGAGACCCAGTACTTC.

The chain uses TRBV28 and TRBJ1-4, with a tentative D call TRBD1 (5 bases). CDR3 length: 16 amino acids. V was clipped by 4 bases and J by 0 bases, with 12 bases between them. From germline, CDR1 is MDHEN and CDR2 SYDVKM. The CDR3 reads CASSSRTGSTNEKLFF. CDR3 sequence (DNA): TGTGCCAGCAGTTCTCGCACAGGCTCAACTAATGAAAAACTGTTTTTT. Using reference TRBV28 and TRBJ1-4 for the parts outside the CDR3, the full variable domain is DVKVTQSSRYLVKRTGEKVFLECVQDMDHENMFWYRQDPGLGLRLIYFSYDVKMKEKGDIPEGYSVSREKKERFSLILESASTNQTSMYLCASSSRTGSTNEKLFFGSGTQLSVL.

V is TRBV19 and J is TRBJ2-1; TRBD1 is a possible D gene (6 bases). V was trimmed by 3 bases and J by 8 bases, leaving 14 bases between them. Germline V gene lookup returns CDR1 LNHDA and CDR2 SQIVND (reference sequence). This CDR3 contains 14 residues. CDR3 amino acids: CASSMGARPDEQFF. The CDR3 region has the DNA TGTGCCAGTAGTATGGGGGCGCGACCCGATGAGCAGTTCTTC.

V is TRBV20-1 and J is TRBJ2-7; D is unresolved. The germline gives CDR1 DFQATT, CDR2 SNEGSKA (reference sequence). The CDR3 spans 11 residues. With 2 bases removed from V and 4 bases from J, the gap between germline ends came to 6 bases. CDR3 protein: CSARLRYEQYF. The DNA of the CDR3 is TGCAGTGCTAGACTTCGATACGAGCAGTACTTC.

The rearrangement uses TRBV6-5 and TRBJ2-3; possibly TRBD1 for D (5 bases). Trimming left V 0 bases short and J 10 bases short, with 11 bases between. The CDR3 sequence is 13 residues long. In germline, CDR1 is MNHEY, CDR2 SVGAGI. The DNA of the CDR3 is TGTGCCAGCAGTTACTCGGGGCAAGAGGCGCAGTATTTT. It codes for CASSYSGQEAQYF.

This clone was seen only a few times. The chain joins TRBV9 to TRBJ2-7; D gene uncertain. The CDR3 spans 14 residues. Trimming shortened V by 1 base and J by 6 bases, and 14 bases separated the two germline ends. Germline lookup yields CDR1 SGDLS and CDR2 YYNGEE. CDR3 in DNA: TGTGCCAGCAGCGTATCCCCCGGGCTCGCCGAGCAGTACTTC. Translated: CASSVSPGLAEQYF.

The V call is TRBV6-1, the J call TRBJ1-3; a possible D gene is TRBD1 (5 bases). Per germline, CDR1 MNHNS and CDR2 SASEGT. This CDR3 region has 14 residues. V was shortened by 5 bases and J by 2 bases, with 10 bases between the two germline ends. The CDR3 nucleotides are TGTGCCAGCAGTCTACAGGATACTGGAAACACCATATATTTT. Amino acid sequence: CASSLQDTGNTIYF.

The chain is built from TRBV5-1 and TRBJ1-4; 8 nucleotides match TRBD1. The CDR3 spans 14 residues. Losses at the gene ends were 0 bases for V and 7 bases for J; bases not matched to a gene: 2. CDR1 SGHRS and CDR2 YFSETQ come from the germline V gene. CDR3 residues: CASSLGQGLEKLFF. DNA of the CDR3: TGCGCCAGCAGCTTGGGACAGGGGCTTGAAAAACTGTTTTTT.

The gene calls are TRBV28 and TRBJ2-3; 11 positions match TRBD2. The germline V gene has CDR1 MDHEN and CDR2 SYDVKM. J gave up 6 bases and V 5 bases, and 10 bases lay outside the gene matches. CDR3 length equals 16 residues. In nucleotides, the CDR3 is TGTGCCAGCAGTCCGGGGACTAGCGGTAGTGGGGATACGCAGTATTTT. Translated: CASSPGTSGSGDTQYF.

Here the CDR3 reads CASSFDRGHGELFF. For the CDR3, the DNA is TGCGCCAGCAGTTTTGACAGGGGCCACGGGGAGCTGTTTTTT. The J gene is TRBJ2-2, the V gene TRBV10-1; 8 bases are a match to TRBD1. Germline V gene data show CDR1 as WNHNN and CDR2 as SYGVQD (reference sequence). Trimming removed 5 bases from V and 7 bases from J; junction bases left unmatched: 6. The CDR3 spans 14 residues.

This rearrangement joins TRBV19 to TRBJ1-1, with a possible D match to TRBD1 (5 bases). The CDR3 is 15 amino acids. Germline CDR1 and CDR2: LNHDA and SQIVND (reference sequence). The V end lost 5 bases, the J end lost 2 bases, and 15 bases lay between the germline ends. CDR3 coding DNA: TGTGCCAGTAGTCCCCACCGGGACGTTAACACTGAAGCTTTCTTT. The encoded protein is CASSPHRDVNTEAFF.

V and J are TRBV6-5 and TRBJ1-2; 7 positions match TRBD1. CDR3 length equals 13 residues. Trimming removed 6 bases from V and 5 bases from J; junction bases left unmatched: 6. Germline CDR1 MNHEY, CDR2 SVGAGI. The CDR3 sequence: CASRGQVRYGYTF. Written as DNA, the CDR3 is TGTGCCAGCAGAGGACAGGTTCGGTATGGCTACACCTTC.

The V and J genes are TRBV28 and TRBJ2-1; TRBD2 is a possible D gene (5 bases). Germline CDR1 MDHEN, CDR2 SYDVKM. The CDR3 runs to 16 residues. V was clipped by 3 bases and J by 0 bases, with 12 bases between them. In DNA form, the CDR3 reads TGTGCCAGCAGTTTGGTAACGGGGAGCTCCTACAATGAGCAGTTCTTC. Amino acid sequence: CASSLVTGSSYNEQFF.

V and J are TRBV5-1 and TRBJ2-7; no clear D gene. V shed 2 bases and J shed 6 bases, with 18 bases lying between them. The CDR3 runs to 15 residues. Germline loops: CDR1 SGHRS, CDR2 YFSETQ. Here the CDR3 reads CASSFDASLGVEQYF. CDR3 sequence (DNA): TGCGCCAGCAGCTTTGATGCCAGTCTCGGAGTCGAGCAGTACTTC.

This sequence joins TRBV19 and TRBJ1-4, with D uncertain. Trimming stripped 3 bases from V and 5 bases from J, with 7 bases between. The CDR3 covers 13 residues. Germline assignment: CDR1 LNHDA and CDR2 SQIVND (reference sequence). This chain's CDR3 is CASSIQENEKLFF. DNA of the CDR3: TGTGCCAGTAGTATTCAGGAAAATGAAAAACTGTTTTTT. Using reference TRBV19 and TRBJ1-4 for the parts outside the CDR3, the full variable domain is DGGITQSPKYLFRKEGQNVTLSCEQNLNHDAMYWYRQDPGQGLRLIYYSQIVNDFQKGDIAEGYSVSREKKESFPLTVTSAQKNPTAFYLCASSIQENEKLFFGSGTQLSVL.

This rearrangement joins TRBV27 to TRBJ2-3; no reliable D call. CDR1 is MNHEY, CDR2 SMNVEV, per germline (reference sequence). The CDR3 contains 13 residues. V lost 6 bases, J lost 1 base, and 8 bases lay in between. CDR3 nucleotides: TGTGCCAGCAGCCAAACTCGCACAGATACGCAGTATTTT. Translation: CASSQTRTDTQYF.

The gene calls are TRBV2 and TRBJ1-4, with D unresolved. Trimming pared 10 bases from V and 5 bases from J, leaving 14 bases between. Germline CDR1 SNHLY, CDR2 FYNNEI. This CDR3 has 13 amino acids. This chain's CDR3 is CATQREINEKLFF. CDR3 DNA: TGTGCCACCCAGAGGGAAATCAATGAAAAACTGTTTTTT.

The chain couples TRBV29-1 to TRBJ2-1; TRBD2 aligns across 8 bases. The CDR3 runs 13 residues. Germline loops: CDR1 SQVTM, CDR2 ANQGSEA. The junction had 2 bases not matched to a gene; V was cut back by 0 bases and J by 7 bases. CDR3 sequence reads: CSVEEGLGNEQFF. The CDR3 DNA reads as TGCAGCGTTGAAGAGGGACTAGGAAATGAGCAGTTCTTC.

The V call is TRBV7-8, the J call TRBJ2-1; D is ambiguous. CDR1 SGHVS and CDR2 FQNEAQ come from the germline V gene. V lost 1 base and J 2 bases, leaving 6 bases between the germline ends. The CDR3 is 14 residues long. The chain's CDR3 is CASSLGITYNEQFF. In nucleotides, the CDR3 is TGTGCCAGCAGCTTAGGTATTACCTACAATGAGCAGTTCTTC.

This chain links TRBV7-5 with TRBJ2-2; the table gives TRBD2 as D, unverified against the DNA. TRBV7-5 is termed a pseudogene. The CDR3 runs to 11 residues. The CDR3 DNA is TGTTCGAGTAAGAACACCGGGGAGCTGTTTTTT. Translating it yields CSSKNTGELFF.